A single sample gave rise to the 27 T cell receptor beta chains below, sequenced in a study of blood T cell repertoires in COVID-19. Using immunoSEQ multiplex PCR, the repertoire was profiled, and TCRdb retains in-frame clones only, with some absent. The profile shows approximately 200,000 clones, 70% to 90% of them singletons. The sequencing input was peripheral blood. The receptors were sampled from a man under 40 with COVID-19, enrolled during active disease.

In its sample, this clone was seen a few times. This sequence joins TRBV4-3 and TRBJ2-1; 8 bases are shared with TRBD1. CDR3 length: 15 residues. The germline CDR1 and CDR2 sequences are LGHNA and YSLEER. V was pared by 4 bases and J by 8 bases, with 10 bases of the junction left unmatched. The CDR3 DNA reads as TGCGCCAGCAGCCGGCGGACAGGGCTTTGGGATGAGCAGTTCTTC. Translation: CASSRRTGLWDEQFF.

The chain employs TRBV2 and TRBJ2-7; D might be TRBD1 (5 bases). Germline V gives CDR1 SNHLY, CDR2 FYNNEI. The CDR3 contains 16 residues. V lost 6 bases and J lost 0, with 18 bases in between. CDR3 DNA sequence: TGTGCCAGCAGAATTTCCACAGGACACCGCTCCTACGAGCAGTACTTC. The encoded protein is CASRISTGHRSYEQYF.

J is TRBJ1-1 and V is TRBV5-1; 7 bases match TRBD1. The length of the CDR3 is 16 residues. Germline V gene sequence: CDR1 SGHRS, CDR2 YFSETQ. The junction had 5 bases not matched to a gene; V was cut back by 0 bases and J by 0 bases. Here the CDR3 DNA reads TGCGCCAGCAGCTTGGTAGTACAGGGGTTGAACACTGAAGCTTTCTTT. Translation gives CASSLVVQGLNTEAFF.

The genes are TRBV5-6 and TRBJ2-7; D might be TRBD2 (6 bases). The CDR3 extends over 12 amino acids. Germline CDR1 reads SGHDT; CDR2 reads YYEEEE. The V gene lost 4 bases and the J gene lost 6 bases, with 11 bases spanning the gap. The CDR3 DNA sequence: TGTGCCAGCAGCGAAAGGCGGGGCGAGCAGTACTTC. Residues: CASSERRGEQYF.

The gene calls are TRBV2 and TRBJ1-2, with D possibly TRBD1 on 5 matching bases. This CDR3 is built from 14 residues. In germline, CDR1 is SNHLY, CDR2 FYNNEI. Trimming left V 3 bases short and J 4 bases short, with 12 bases between. This chain's CDR3 is CASSERAGPYGYTF. In nucleotides, the CDR3 is TGTGCCAGCAGTGAGCGCGCAGGGCCCTATGGCTACACCTTC.

The chain recombines TRBV5-5 with TRBJ2-7, with a possible D match to TRBD1 (5 bases). The V gene lost 1 base and the J gene lost 1 base, with 9 bases spanning the gap. Germline values: CDR1 SGHKS, CDR2 YYEKEE (reference sequence). The CDR3 covers 14 residues. CDR3 nucleotides: TGTGCCAGCAGCTTGTTGCAGGGTTCCTACGAGCAGTACTTC. It codes for CASSLLQGSYEQYF.

For this clone: A clone one base away is much larger, so this may be a read error. This sequence joins TRBV6-6 and TRBJ1-1; the match to TRBD1 covers 8 bases. Germline CDR1 reads MNHNY; CDR2 reads SVGAGI (reference sequence). V lost 6 bases to trimming and J lost 1 base; unmatched junction nucleotides: 4. The CDR3 length is 14 residues. The CDR3 loop is CASRTGQGNTEAFF. The CDR3 region has the DNA TGTGCCAGCAGGACCGGACAGGGGAACACTGAAGCTTTCTTT.

This chain links TRBV28 with TRBJ2-7, with unresolved D. The V end was cut by 7 bases, the J end by 6 bases, with 13 bases between. Germline values: CDR1 MDHEN, CDR2 SYDVKM. There are 12 residues in the CDR3. The CDR3 here is CASMRLGREQYF. The CDR3 coding sequence is TGTGCCAGCATGAGGTTGGGTCGCGAGCAGTACTTC.

The chain uses TRBV29-1 and TRBJ2-1; D possibly corresponds to TRBD2 (6 bases). The CDR3 runs 13 residues. Trimming shortened V by 6 bases and J by 7 bases, and 16 bases separated the two germline ends. Per germline, CDR1 SQVTM and CDR2 ANQGSEA. This CDR3 reads CSVDRGIGNEQFF. DNA for the CDR3: TGCAGCGTCGACCGCGGGATCGGAAATGAGCAGTTCTTC.

V usage is TRBV7-3 and J usage is TRBJ2-7; the match to TRBD2 covers 7 bases. Looked up from germline, CDR1 is SGHTA and CDR2 is FQGTGA. This CDR3 has 12 residues. V shed 2 bases and J 6 bases; nucleotides not matched to a gene: 1. Here the CDR3 reads CASSLWGGEQYF. CDR3 in DNA: TGTGCCAGCAGCTTATGGGGGGGCGAGCAGTACTTC. Full variable domain (remainder filled in from reference TRBV7-3 and TRBJ2-7): GAGVSQTPSNKVTEKGKYVELRCDPISGHTALYWYRQSLGQGPEFLIYFQGTGAADDSGLPNDRFFAVRPEGSVSTLKIQRTERGDSAVYLCASSLWGGEQYFGPGTRLTVT.

The rearrangement uses TRBV4-1 and TRBJ2-6, with D perhaps matching TRBD1 (5 bases). The germline V gene has CDR1 MGHRA and CDR2 YSYEKL. V lost 4 bases, J lost 1 base, and 20 bases lay in between. The CDR3 runs 19 residues. For the CDR3, the DNA is TGCGCCAGCAGCCCACAAGGCAGGGTCCTAGGGTCTGGGGCCAACGTCCTGACTTTC. This codes for CASSPQGRVLGSGANVLTF.

The V and J genes are TRBV9 and TRBJ2-1; possibly TRBD1 for D (5 bases). Trimming took 0 bases from V and 0 from J, leaving 16 bases between them. In germline, CDR1 is SGDLS, CDR2 YYNGEE. CDR3 length: 18 amino acids. The CDR3 DNA sequence: TGTGCCAGCAGCGTAGAAGGGGTCGGGTCCCTCTCCTACAATGAGCAGTTCTTC. The encoded protein is CASSVEGVGSLSYNEQFF.

This sequence joins TRBV2 and TRBJ1-2; 10 positions agree with TRBD1. The CDR3 is made up of 12 amino acids. The germline gives CDR1 SNHLY, CDR2 FYNNEI. The V and J ends lost 7 bases and 6 bases, in that order; junction bases with no gene match: 2. CDR3 sequence (DNA): TGTGCCAGCAAGGACAGGGGGGATGGCTACACCTTC. This gives the protein CASKDRGDGYTF.

The chain is built from TRBV10-3 and TRBJ1-6; 9 positions agree with TRBD1. The CDR3 is 13 residues long. Germline CDR1 and CDR2: ENHRY and SYGVKD. J was trimmed by 8 bases and V by 7 bases; bases with no gene match: 3. CDR3 residues: CAIKQGADSPLHF. The CDR3 DNA sequence: TGTGCCATCAAACAGGGGGCTGATTCACCCCTCCACTTT.

The J gene is TRBJ1-2, the V gene TRBV19; the match to TRBD1 covers 8 bases. This CDR3 region has 15 residues. V lost 5 bases and J lost 0; bases outside the gene matches: 5. Germline CDR1 and CDR2: LNHDA and SQIVND (reference sequence). For the CDR3, the DNA is TGTGCCAGTAGTTCCCAGGGGGCGACTAACTATGGCTACACCTTC. Translating it yields CASSSQGATNYGYTF. The full variable domain, with the rest looked up from reference TRBV19 and TRBJ1-2, is DGGITQSPKYLFRKEGQNVTLSCEQNLNHDAMYWYRQDPGQGLRLIYYSQIVNDFQKGDIAEGYSVSREKKESFPLTVTSAQKNPTAFYLCASSSQGATNYGYTFGSGTRLTVV.

As concerns this clone: Other DNA sequences of this sample code for an identical CDR3. The chain joins TRBV15 to TRBJ2-7, with 10 bases that match TRBD1. Per the germline V gene, CDR1 is LNHNV and CDR2 is YYDKDF (reference sequence). J lost 3 bases, V lost 0 bases, and 2 bases had no gene match. This CDR3 region has 15 residues. CDR3 sequence: CATSRDRTGGYEQYF. Here the CDR3 DNA reads TGTGCCACCAGCAGAGATCGGACAGGGGGCTACGAGCAGTACTTC.

The chain employs TRBV25-1 and TRBJ1-5; D is perhaps TRBD1 (5 bases). The V end was cut by 2 bases, the J end by 5 bases, with 7 bases between. The CDR3 totals 13 residues. The germline V gene has CDR1 MGHDK and CDR2 SYGVNS. The CDR3 bases are TGTGCCAGCAGTGAAGGGGCCTATCAGCCCCAGCATTTT. This encodes CASSEGAYQPQHF.

V gene TRBV6-5 combines with J gene TRBJ2-2, with 7 bases matching TRBD2. The CDR3 has 15 residues. J gave up 4 bases and V 2 bases, and 4 bases lay outside the gene matches. Germline V CDR1 and CDR2: MNHEY, SVGAGI. The CDR3 bases are TGTGCCAGCAGTTACCGGACTAGGAGCACCGGGGAGCTGTTTTTT. Its translation: CASSYRTRSTGELFF.

The CDR3 is CASSIVGRVNGYTF. The CDR3 nucleotides are TGTGCCAGTAGTATCGTGGGCAGGGTTAATGGCTACACCTTC. V and J are TRBV19 and TRBJ1-2; D is perhaps TRBD1 (5 bases). The CDR3 runs 14 residues. With 3 bases removed from V and 6 bases from J, the gap between germline ends came to 14 bases. The V gene's germline CDR1 is LNHDA and CDR2 SQIVND (reference sequence).

A few counts support this clone. The chain links TRBV6-1 to TRBJ1-1; 9 positions match TRBD1. The V gene's germline CDR1 is MNHNS and CDR2 SASEGT. The V and J ends lost 3 bases and 4 bases, in that order; junction bases with no gene match: 3. This CDR3 comprises 14 residues. CDR3 region: CASSDQTGGTEAFF. The CDR3 DNA reads TGTGCCAGCAGTGATCAGACAGGGGGCACTGAAGCTTTCTTT.

V is TRBV5-1 and J is TRBJ1-2; D is unresolved. Per the germline V gene, CDR1 is SGHRS and CDR2 is YFSETQ. There are 13 residues in the CDR3. With 4 bases removed from V and 8 bases from J, the gap between germline ends came to 15 bases. The CDR3 bases are TGCGCCAGCAGCCTTGACGAGCTGGGCGGCTACACCTTC. Protein sequence: CASSLDELGGYTF.

A few counts support this clone. The V and J genes are TRBV30 and TRBJ1-2; 7 nucleotides line up with TRBD1. The CDR3 extends over 12 amino acids. Trimming at V came to 2 bases and at J to 8 bases, leaving 5 bases not matched to a gene. Germline V CDR1 and CDR2: GTSNPN, SVGIG (reference sequence). The CDR3 nucleotides read TGTGCCTGGAGTACCAACAGGGGCGGCTACACCTTC. Translating gives CAWSTNRGGYTF.

This clone was observed a single time. V usage is TRBV21-1 and J usage is TRBJ2-5; the listed D gene, TRBD2, was not tested against the DNA. TRBV21-1 counts as a pseudogene. The CDR3 length is 18 residues. The CDR3 nucleotides are TGTGCCAGCAGCGGGGGACTAGCGGGAGAGACTATTCAAGAGACCCAGTACTTC. This gives the protein CASSGGLAGETIQETQYF.

The V call is TRBV9, the J call TRBJ1-2; 7 nucleotides match TRBD1. The length of the CDR3 is 14 residues. Germline V gene lookup returns CDR1 SGDLS and CDR2 YYNGEE. J gave up 6 bases and V 0 bases, and 5 bases lay outside the gene matches. CDR3: CASSVGGTVDGYTF. DNA for the CDR3: TGTGCCAGCAGCGTAGGCGGGACAGTGGATGGCTACACCTTC. The whole variable domain, remainder taken from reference TRBV9 and TRBJ1-2, is DSGVTQTPKHLITATGQRVTLRCSPRSGDLSVYWYQQSLDQGLQFLIQYYNGEERAKGNILERFSAQQFPDLHSELNLSSLELGDSALYFCASSVGGTVDGYTFGSGTRLTVV.

This chain connects TRBV28 to TRBJ1-5, with D perhaps matching TRBD1 (5 bases). Germline V gene sequence: CDR1 MDHEN, CDR2 SYDVKM. The CDR3 runs 16 residues. Deletions cut 5 bases from V and 6 bases from J, with 20 bases between. CDR3 amino acids: CASSPGGLWLVQPQHF. Written as DNA, the CDR3 is TGTGCCAGCAGTCCGGGGGGACTGTGGTTAGTTCAGCCCCAGCATTTT.

The chain carries TRBV6-5 and TRBJ1-2; weak D call: TRBD1 (5 bases). The V gene lost 8 bases and the J gene lost 5 bases, with 12 bases spanning the gap. The CDR3 covers 12 residues. CDR1 MNHEY and CDR2 SVGAGI come from the germline V gene. The chain's CDR3 is CASFRVGYGYTF. The CDR3 DNA reads as TGTGCCAGCTTCAGGGTAGGGTATGGCTACACCTTC.

The J gene is TRBJ1-6, the V gene TRBV6-1; D remains unclear. V was cut by 4 bases and J by 0 bases, with 10 bases left in between. The CDR3 is made up of 16 amino acids. Germline CDR1 MNHNS, CDR2 SASEGT. CDR3 protein: CASSVDWSSYNSPLHF. In DNA form, the CDR3 reads TGTGCCAGCAGTGTGGACTGGAGCTCCTATAATTCACCCCTCCACTTT.